These T cell receptor beta chains were read from a single sample in a study of blood T cell repertoires in COVID-19. Assay used: immunoSEQ multiplex PCR; TCRdb lists only in-frame clones, some missing. Found here are some 200,000 clones, 85% to 90% of them singletons; the top ten hold 3% to 4%. The sequenced sample consisted of PBMCs or T cells enriched from blood (not recorded which). These receptors were collected from a woman in her late teens or twenties in a cohort exposed to, infected with or recovered from COVID-19 (not recorded which). The CDR3 runs from the conserved cysteine through the conserved F or W. Each record gives: J gene, V gene, CDR3 protein.

>TRBJ1-5|TRBV19
CASTDHTLGGEDQPQHF
>TRBJ2-7|TRBV6-1
CASSVPVGRLSYEQYF
>TRBJ1-2|TRBV30
CAWAEQKANYGYTF
>TRBJ2-7|TRBV3-1/TRBV3-2
CASSHRQGYEQYF
>TRBJ1-2|TRBV5-1
CASSLGQFSYGYTF
>TRBJ1-4|TRBV11-2
CASSLWGRVGEKLFF
>TRBJ2-2|TRBV7-9
CASSFRGPGELFF
>TRBJ2-7|TRBV3-1/TRBV3-2
CASSPAGVSSYEQYF
>TRBJ1-2|TRBV2
CASRPGQGYGYTF
>TRBJ2-1|TRBV5-4
CASSSGTSGTYNEQFF
>TRBJ2-1|TRBV7-9
CASSLAGTTYNEQFF
>TRBJ2-5|TRBV29-1
CSVGTGDQETQYF
>TRBJ1-1|TRBV25-1
CASRGTGGLVAEAFF
>TRBJ1-5|TRBV28
CASGPTGSGNQPQHF
>TRBJ2-2|TRBV21-1
CASSKAWTSGYTGELFF
>TRBJ1-1|TRBV19
CASFQGAGTEAFF
>TRBJ2-6|TRBV11-3
CASSVAGTGGAGANVLTF
>TRBJ2-7|TRBV5-4
CASSWGGRGEYEQYF
>TRBJ1-1|TRBV5-1
CASSLGEETEAFF
>TRBJ1-5|TRBV10-3
CAISEQDLREFNSNQPQHF
>TRBJ2-2|TRBV6-5
CASEANANTGELFF
>TRBJ1-1|TRBV24-1
CATSETGTGDSTEAFF
>TRBJ1-1|TRBV5-1
CASSLHRLNTEAFF
>TRBJ1-5|TRBV19
CASSMGTPISNQPQHF
>TRBJ1-3|TRBV5-5
CASSFQGSSGNTIYF
>TRBJ1-4|TRBV4-1
CASSLMVGEGEKLFF
>TRBJ2-3|TRBV6-5
CASSYLTTGQADTQYF
>TRBJ1-1|TRBV6-5
CANRAPGQNTEAFF
>TRBJ2-5|TRBV7-2
CASSLAGGNQETQYF
>TRBJ2-3|TRBV30
CAWSSSGVVAGPISTDTQYF
>TRBJ2-4|TRBV2
CASSEAGERGNIQYF
>TRBJ2-3|TRBV3-1/TRBV3-2
CASSQGGLTDTQYF